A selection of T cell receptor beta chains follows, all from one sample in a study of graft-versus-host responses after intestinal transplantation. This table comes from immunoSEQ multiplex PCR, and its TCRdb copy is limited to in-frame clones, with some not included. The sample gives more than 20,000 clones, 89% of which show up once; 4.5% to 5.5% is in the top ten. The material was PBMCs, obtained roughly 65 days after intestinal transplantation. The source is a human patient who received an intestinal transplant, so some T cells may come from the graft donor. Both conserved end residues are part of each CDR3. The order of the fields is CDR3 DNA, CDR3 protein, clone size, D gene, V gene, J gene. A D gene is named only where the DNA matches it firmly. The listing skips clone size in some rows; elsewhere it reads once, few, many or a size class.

CDR3 DNA: TGCGCCAGCAGCGCACTCAGGGGGCCTCCTACCTACGAGCAGTACTTC; CDR3 protein: CASSALRGPPTYEQYF; clone size: NA; D gene: TRBD1; V gene: TRBV4-3; J gene: TRBJ2-7
CDR3 DNA: TGTGCCAGCAGAGAGGATGTCTCCTACGAGCAGTACTTC; CDR3 protein: CASREDVSYEQYF; clone size: NA; D gene: NA; V gene: TRBV27; J gene: TRBJ2-7
CDR3 DNA: TGTGCCAGCAGTGAATCAAGGGGGGGTACAGATACGCAGTATTTT; CDR3 protein: CASSESRGGTDTQYF; clone size: few; D gene: NA; V gene: TRBV6-1; J gene: TRBJ2-3
CDR3 DNA: TGTGCCAGCAGCTTGGGCAGGGGAGGTTCACCCCTCCACTTT; CDR3 protein: CASSLGRGGSPLHF; clone size: NA; D gene: NA; V gene: TRBV5-6; J gene: TRBJ1-6
CDR3 DNA: TGTGCCAGCAGTGAAGCCGGACAGGGCTTAGACGAGCAGTACTTC; CDR3 protein: CASSEAGQGLDEQYF; clone size: NA; D gene: TRBD1; V gene: TRBV2; J gene: TRBJ2-7
CDR3 DNA: TGTGCCATCAGCCGACTAGCGGGCACAGATACGCAGTATTTT; CDR3 protein: CAISRLAGTDTQYF; clone size: NA; D gene: TRBD2; V gene: TRBV10-3; J gene: TRBJ2-3
CDR3 DNA: TGTGCCAGCAGCTTATACGACAGCCCTTGGCACTTC; CDR3 protein: CASSLYDSPWHF; clone size: NA; D gene: NA; V gene: TRBV7-9; J gene: TRBJ2-7
CDR3 DNA: TGTGCCAGCATGGGCGGGAGAGAAGAGACCCAGTACTTC; CDR3 protein: CASMGGREETQYF; clone size: NA; D gene: TRBD2; V gene: TRBV2; J gene: TRBJ2-5
CDR3 DNA: TGTGCCAGCAGCTCAACCTACAATGAGCAGTTCTTC; CDR3 protein: CASSSTYNEQFF; clone size: NA; D gene: NA; V gene: TRBV13; J gene: TRBJ2-1
CDR3 DNA: TGTGCCAGCAGCGCGGGACAGGGTTATCCCTACGAGCAGTACTTC; CDR3 protein: CASSAGQGYPYEQYF; clone size: NA; D gene: TRBD1; V gene: TRBV7-8; J gene: TRBJ2-7
CDR3 DNA: TGTGCCAGCAGTCCCGACAGGGCCCATCAGCCCCAGCATTTT; CDR3 protein: CASSPDRAHQPQHF; clone size: NA; D gene: TRBD1; V gene: TRBV27; J gene: TRBJ1-5
CDR3 DNA: TGCGCCAGCAGCTTCGATCTGAACACTGAAGCTTTCTTT; CDR3 protein: CASSFDLNTEAFF; clone size: NA; D gene: NA; V gene: TRBV5-1; J gene: TRBJ1-1
CDR3 DNA: TGCAGCGTTGAGGATAGCGAGAGCTCCTACAATGAGCAGTTCTTC; CDR3 protein: CSVEDSESSYNEQFF; clone size: once; D gene: NA; V gene: TRBV29-1; J gene: TRBJ2-1
CDR3 DNA: TGCGCCAGCAGCCTACGCATAGCGGGGGGTTTCGCGTACGAGCAGTACTTC; CDR3 protein: CASSLRIAGGFAYEQYF; clone size: NA; D gene: TRBD2; V gene: TRBV4-1; J gene: TRBJ2-7
CDR3 DNA: TGTGCCACCAGCAGAGACTCAGTATGGACCTTGAACACTGAAGCTTTCTTT; CDR3 protein: CATSRDSVWTLNTEAFF; clone size: once; D gene: NA; V gene: TRBV15; J gene: TRBJ1-1
CDR3 DNA: TGCGCCAGCAGCCAAGGGTTCCCACTTAACTATGGCTACACCTTC; CDR3 protein: CASSQGFPLNYGYTF; clone size: NA; D gene: NA; V gene: TRBV4-3; J gene: TRBJ1-2
CDR3 DNA: TGTGCCATCAGTGAGAAGTTAACTAGCGGGGGGGGCGAAGCCAAAAACATTCAGTACTTC; CDR3 protein: CAISEKLTSGGGEAKNIQYF; clone size: NA; D gene: TRBD2; V gene: TRBV10-3; J gene: TRBJ2-4
CDR3 DNA: TGTGCCAGTAGTCCTCTCAGGTGGGAGGTCGGCTACACCTTC; CDR3 protein: CASSPLRWEVGYTF; clone size: once; D gene: NA; V gene: TRBV19; J gene: TRBJ1-2
CDR3 DNA: TGTGCCAGTAGGGGGGACAGCCTCCTTACTAACTATGGCTACACCTTC; CDR3 protein: CASRGDSLLTNYGYTF; clone size: NA; D gene: TRBD1; V gene: TRBV19; J gene: TRBJ1-2
CDR3 DNA: TGCGCCAGCAGCCCGGATACTGGGGAGCAGTACTTC; CDR3 protein: CASSPDTGEQYF; clone size: NA; D gene: NA; V gene: TRBV5-1; J gene: TRBJ2-5
CDR3 DNA: TGTGCCAGCAGCCTGACGAGTAGCGGCCGCTCCTACGAGCAGTACTTC; CDR3 protein: CASSLTSSGRSYEQYF; clone size: NA; D gene: NA; V gene: TRBV7-9; J gene: TRBJ2-7
CDR3 DNA: TGTGCCAGCAGCGCTTCCCGGGGGACAGATACGCAGTATTTT; CDR3 protein: CASSASRGTDTQYF; clone size: NA; D gene: NA; V gene: TRBV11-3; J gene: TRBJ2-3
CDR3 DNA: TGCGCCAGCAGACCAGACAGCGATCAAGGGGCCCAGTACTTC; CDR3 protein: CASRPDSDQGAQYF; clone size: NA; D gene: NA; V gene: TRBV5-1; J gene: TRBJ2-5
CDR3 DNA: TGTGCCTGGAGCGATGGACCCTCTGAAGCTTTCTTT; CDR3 protein: CAWSDGPSEAFF; clone size: NA; D gene: NA; V gene: TRBV30; J gene: TRBJ1-1
CDR3 DNA: TGTGCCAGCAGCCTTCTAGCGGGGGGGCGCACAGATACGCAGTATTTT; CDR3 protein: CASSLLAGGRTDTQYF; clone size: NA; D gene: TRBD2; V gene: TRBV27; J gene: TRBJ2-3
CDR3 DNA: TGCGCCAGCAGCCAAGAGCCGGGATTAGGTTCACCCCTCCACTTT; CDR3 protein: CASSQEPGLGSPLHF; clone size: NA; D gene: NA; V gene: TRBV4-1; J gene: TRBJ1-6
CDR3 DNA: TGCGCCAGCAGCCAAGATTTTCGGGGCACGAACACCGGGGAGCTGTTTTTT; CDR3 protein: CASSQDFRGTNTGELFF; clone size: NA; D gene: NA; V gene: TRBV4-3; J gene: TRBJ2-2
CDR3 DNA: TGCGCCAGCAGCCAAGATTATGCGGCCAGTGATTCACCCCTCCACTTT; CDR3 protein: CASSQDYAASDSPLHF; clone size: once; D gene: NA; V gene: TRBV4-3; J gene: TRBJ1-6
CDR3 DNA: TGCGCCAGCAGTGAGTCCTGGACAGGGGGCCTACCGGTGCAGTACTTC; CDR3 protein: CASSESWTGGLPVQYF; clone size: NA; D gene: TRBD1; V gene: TRBV10-1; J gene: TRBJ2-7
CDR3 DNA: TGCGCCAGCAGCCTTCAGGGAGGCGAGCAGTACTTC; CDR3 protein: CASSLQGGEQYF; clone size: NA; D gene: NA; V gene: TRBV10-1; J gene: TRBJ2-7
CDR3 DNA: TGTGCCATCAGTGTTGTCATTTCGGGGGGCCACTACGAGCAGTACTTC; CDR3 protein: CAISVVISGGHYEQYF; clone size: NA; D gene: NA; V gene: TRBV10-3; J gene: TRBJ2-7